This section outlines one T cell receptor beta chain sequence together with its context. This clonotype was observed at least ten times. The antigen it recognizes is unknown. Per-base quality was not reported, and no clone a single base away is much larger than it. This specimen comes from a study of prognosis after radiotherapy for stage I lung cancer (dated by TCRdb to about 2021). For context, the study as a whole: Between early 2018 and early 2019, approximately 20 stage I NSCLC patients were enrolled in Nanjing, China. Ages in the cohort of approximately 14 men and more than five women ranged from roughly 50 to 95 years, with a median of 74. Distant metastases were developed by four of the 19 patients after SBRT, at a median of 7 months, whereas no significant progression was observed in the other 15 patients. Every patient was regarded as medically inoperable, because of comorbidities in over ten cases and refusal of surgery in several cases. Around 13 of the patients presented with newly diagnosed primary stage I lung tumors; roughly five had oligometastatic NSCLC following surgical resection of the primary tumor. This study profiled peripheral blood TCR beta repertoires from stage I NSCLC patients before and after stereotactic body radiotherapy and linked the repertoires to distant failure. Eleven to twelve patients had adenocarcinoma and seven had squamous cell carcinoma as the tumor histology. For each of the 20 or so patients, one blood sample was taken before SBRT and one after, so the study sequenced around 40 samples in total. SBRT was delivered in 3 to 5 fractions with a biologically effective dose of at least 100 Gy, and image-guided IMRT or VMAT was used for delivery. Concurrent therapy was not administered to any patient alongside SBRT.

The TCR beta CDR3 region was amplified from genomic DNA by two rounds of multiplex PCR. The first PCR round used primers specific to each TRBV and TRBJ gene, with sequences filed in Chinese patent CN105087789A. The second PCR round used universal primers. The Roche High Pure PCR Template Preparation Kit was used to extract genomic DNA from the frozen PBMCs. Libraries were sequenced paired-end with 151 bp reads on an Illumina HiSeq 3000. The study's processing was this. CutAdapt was used to remove raw reads lacking the multiplex PCR primer sequences. High-quality paired reads were merged into contigs with PEAR. TRB V, D and J gene segments were assigned to each contig with MiXCR by alignment to reference sequences. CDR3 sequences were clustered by base quality and sequence similarity to remove sequencing errors. Diversity was measured as Shannon entropy normalized by the natural log of productive TCR sequence number. To get clonality, Shannon entropy was divided by the natural log of the number of unique clonotypes, and that result was subtracted from one. Using the Youden index from ROC curves, the researchers picked the repertoire-metric cut-offs for progression-free survival, and all analyses were carried out in R 3.5.3. TCRdb ran its own pipeline on the public reads, namely fastp trimming at Q25 and MiXCR clone calling, and kept in-frame beta chains. Rows are combined by CDR3 protein, so each entry shows the most common genes and DNA. What appears here as the V and J calls and clone size reflects TCRdb's work, not the paper's. The sample records 11,000 or so distinct CDR3 sequences, roughly 32% of which are singletons. Around 50% of the sample is taken by the ten largest.

The full study reports these points: Unique TCR clone counts fell after SBRT (median 10,088 before versus fewer than 7,500 after; Wilcoxon paired P=0.011). Post-SBRT Shannon entropy and its change from baseline were lower in patients who developed distant metastases; baseline Shannon entropy was not associated with metastases. No determination of tumor specificity was made for expanded TCR clones. Differences in TRBV and TRBJ usage frequencies by metastasis status were reportedly observed in two V genes at baseline and in roughly 9 V and two J genes after SBRT. None of the reported P values were adjusted for multiple comparisons. The study was limited by the small cohort and short follow-up, and independent validation of the study findings is required.

The germline V gene yields KGHDR for CDR1 and SFDVKD for CDR2. The CDR3 numbers 13 residues from cysteine through phenylalanine. Left in the record is the CDR3 DNA by itself, 39 bases read in frame from the first base. Germline trimming: 6 bases from V, 14 bases from J; junction bases outside gene matches: 13. No patient had a history of other malignancies or prior chemotherapy or radiotherapy, and all had node-negative disease on CT and PET/CT. At each of the two time points, six milliliters of peripheral venous blood were collected into EDTA tubes. PBMCs were isolated by Ficoll-Paque Plus density-gradient centrifugation. Right after collection, samples were placed at -80 degrees C and kept there until analysis.

The material sequenced was PBMCs, taken before or after stereotactic body radiation therapy (not recorded which). The TCR sequence derives from a donor at least 50 years old with non-small cell lung cancer. The rearrangement combines TRBV24-1 with TRBJ1-2; 8 central bases correspond to TRBD1. The CDR3 reads as follows: CATSQNAGQGHTF. The nucleotide sequence is TGTGCCACCAGTCAAAACGCCGGACAGGGTCATACCTTC.